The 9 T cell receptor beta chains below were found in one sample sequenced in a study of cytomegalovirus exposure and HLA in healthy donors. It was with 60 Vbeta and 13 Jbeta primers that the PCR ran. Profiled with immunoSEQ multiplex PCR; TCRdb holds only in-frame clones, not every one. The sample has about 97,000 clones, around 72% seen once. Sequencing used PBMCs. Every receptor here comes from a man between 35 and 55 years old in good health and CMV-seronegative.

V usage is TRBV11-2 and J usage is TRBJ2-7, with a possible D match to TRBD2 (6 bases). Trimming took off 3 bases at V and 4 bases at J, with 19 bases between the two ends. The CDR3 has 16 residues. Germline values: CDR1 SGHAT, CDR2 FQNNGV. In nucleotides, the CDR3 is TGTGCCAGCAGCTTCGGTTTGGGAGGAACTTGGTACGAGCAGTACTTC. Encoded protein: CASSFGLGGTWYEQYF.

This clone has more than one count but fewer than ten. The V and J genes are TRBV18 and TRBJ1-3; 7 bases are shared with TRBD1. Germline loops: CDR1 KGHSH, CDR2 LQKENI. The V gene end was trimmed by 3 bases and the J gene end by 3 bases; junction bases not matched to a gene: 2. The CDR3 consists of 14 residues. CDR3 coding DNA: TGTGCCAGCTCACCCGGGACAGTTGGAAACACCATATATTTT. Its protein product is CASSPGTVGNTIYF.

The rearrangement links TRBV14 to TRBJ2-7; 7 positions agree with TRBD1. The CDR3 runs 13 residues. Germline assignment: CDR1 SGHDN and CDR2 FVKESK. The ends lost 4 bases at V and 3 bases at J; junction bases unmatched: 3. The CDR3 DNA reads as TGTGCCAGCAGCCCGGGACAGCTCTACGAGCAGTACTTC. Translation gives CASSPGQLYEQYF. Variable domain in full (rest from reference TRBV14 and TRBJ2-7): EAGVTQFPSHSVIEKGQTVTLRCDPISGHDNLYWYRRVMGKEIKFLLHFVKESKQDESGMPNNRFLAERTGGTYSTLKVQPAELEDSGVYFCASSPGQLYEQYFGPGTRLTVT.

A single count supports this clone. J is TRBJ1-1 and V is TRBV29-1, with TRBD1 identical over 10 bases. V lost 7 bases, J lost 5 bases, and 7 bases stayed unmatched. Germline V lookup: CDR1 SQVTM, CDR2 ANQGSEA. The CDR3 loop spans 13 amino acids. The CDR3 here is CSAGQGVGTEAFF. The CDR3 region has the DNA TGCAGCGCCGGACAGGGGGTGGGTACTGAAGCTTTCTTT. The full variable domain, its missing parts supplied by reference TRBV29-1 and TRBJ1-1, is SAVISQKPSRDICQRGTSLTIQCQVDSQVTMMFWYRQQPGQSLTLIATANQGSEATYESGFVIDKFPISRPNLTFSTLTVSNMSPEDSSIYLCSAGQGVGTEAFFGQGTRLTVV.

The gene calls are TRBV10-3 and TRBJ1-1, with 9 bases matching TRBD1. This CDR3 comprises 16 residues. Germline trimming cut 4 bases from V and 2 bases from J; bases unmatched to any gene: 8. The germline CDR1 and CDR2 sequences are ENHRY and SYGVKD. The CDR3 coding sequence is TGTGCCATCAGTGCGGGACAGGGCCGAGGAAACACTGAAGCTTTCTTT. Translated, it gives CAISAGQGRGNTEAFF.

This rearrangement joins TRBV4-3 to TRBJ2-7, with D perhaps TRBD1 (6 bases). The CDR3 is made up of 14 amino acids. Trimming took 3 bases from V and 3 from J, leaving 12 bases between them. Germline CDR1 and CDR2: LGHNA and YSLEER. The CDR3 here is CASSQNIQGYEQYF. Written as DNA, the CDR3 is TGCGCCAGCAGCCAGAACATACAGGGCTACGAGCAGTACTTC.

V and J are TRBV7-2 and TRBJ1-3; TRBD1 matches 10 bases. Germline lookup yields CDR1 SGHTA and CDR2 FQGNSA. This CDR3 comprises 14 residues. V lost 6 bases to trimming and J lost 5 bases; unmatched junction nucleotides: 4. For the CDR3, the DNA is TGTGCCAGCAGATCCGACAGGGGGCGAAACACCATATATTTT. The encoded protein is CASRSDRGRNTIYF.

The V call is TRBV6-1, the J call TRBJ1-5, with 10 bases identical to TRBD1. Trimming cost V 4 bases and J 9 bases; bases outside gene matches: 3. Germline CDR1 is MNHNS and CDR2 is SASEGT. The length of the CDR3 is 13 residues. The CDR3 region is CASSVRDRGPQHF. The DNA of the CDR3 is TGTGCCAGCAGTGTAAGGGACAGGGGGCCCCAGCATTTT.

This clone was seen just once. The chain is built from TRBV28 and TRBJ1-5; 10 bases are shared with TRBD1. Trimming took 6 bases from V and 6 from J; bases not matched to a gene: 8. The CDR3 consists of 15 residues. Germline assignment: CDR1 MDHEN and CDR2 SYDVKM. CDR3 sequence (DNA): TGTGCCAGCAGGGAAACGACAGGGGGCTCTCAGCCCCAGCATTTT. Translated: CASRETTGGSQPQHF.